This T cell receptor (beta chain) is from a study of T cell responses to AZD1222 COVID-19 vaccine. This table comes from immunoSEQ multiplex PCR, and its TCRdb copy is limited to in-frame clones, with some not included. The table shows approximately 160,000 clones, with 93% occurring only once. This clone has just one count. The CDR3 length is 14 residues. The V segment lost 3 bases and the J segment 8 bases; nucleotides outside the gene matches: 9. Germline assignment: CDR1 LGHNA and CDR2 YSLEER. The clonotype comes from an adult in good health. This sequence joins TRBV4-3 and TRBJ1-1, with 7 nucleotides matching TRBD1. Here the sequenced sample was peripheral blood, taken on day 0 of AZD1222 vaccination. CDR3 coding DNA: TGCGCCAGCAGCCAGGACAGAGGGGGCCCCGAAGCTTTCTTT. Its protein is CASSQDRGGPEAFF.